This is a list of T cell receptor beta chains from one sample in a study of vaccination and CD4 T cells after COVID-19. Their target antigens are unknown. TCRdb itself ran the PCR reads through MiXCR, one entry per CDR3 protein. The repertoire holds approximately 13,000 distinct CDR3 sequences, with around 53% as singletons. Sequenced: CD4+ T cells from blood, cultured in vitro. Receptors originate from a human donor who had recovered from COVID-19. Each CDR3 is given with its conserved first and last residue. Each record gives: J gene, D gene, clone size, V gene, CDR3 DNA, CDR3 protein. A D gene is named only where the DNA matches it firmly. Clone sizes are given selectively: once, few, many, or a class where the clone is expanded.

TRBJ1-2,NA,few,TRBV20-1,TGCAGTGCTAGAGATCCCGAGACATACTATGGCTACACCTTC,CSARDPETYYGYTF
TRBJ2-3,TRBD1,few,TRBV24-1,TGTGCCACCAGTGGACCGGGACAGGGGTTTCCAGATACGCAGTATTTT,CATSGPGQGFPDTQYF
TRBJ1-5,NA,few,TRBV6-1,TGTGCCAGCAGTGTGTTCAGGGATCAGCCCCAGCATTTT,CASSVFRDQPQHF
TRBJ2-7,NA,NA,TRBV6-5,TGTGCCAGCAGTTACTTCTCCTACGAGCAGTACTTC,CASSYFSYEQYF
TRBJ2-7,NA,NA,TRBV29-1,TGCAGCGTTAACCATAGCGGACCTAACTACGAGCAGTACTTC,CSVNHSGPNYEQYF
TRBJ2-1,TRBD2,NA,TRBV7-8,TGTGCCAGCAGCTTAGGGGGGACTAGCTACAATGAGCAGTTCTTC,CASSLGGTSYNEQFF
TRBJ2-7,TRBD2,NA,TRBV18,TGTGCCAGCTCACCAAAGCGGGAGGGCTCCTACGAGCAGTACTTC,CASSPKREGSYEQYF
TRBJ2-3,TRBD2,NA,TRBV2,TGTGCCAGCAGGGGGACTAGCGGGAGGGCCGCAGATACGCAGTATTTT,CASRGTSGRAADTQYF
TRBJ1-1,NA,NA,TRBV7-9,TGTGCCAGCAGCCCTATGACGCGAGGGAGGAACACTGAAGCTTTCTTT,CASSPMTRGRNTEAFF
TRBJ2-5,NA,NA,TRBV20-1,TGCAGTGCAACCCCGGGACATTTCCAAGAGACCCAGTACTTC,CSATPGHFQETQYF
TRBJ1-2,NA,NA,TRBV20-1,TGCAGTGCTAGAGGGGCACATGCTACTAACTATGGCTACACCTTC,CSARGAHATNYGYTF
TRBJ2-2,TRBD1,NA,TRBV5-4,TGTGCCAGCAGCCCTAATTACAGGGGAGATACCGGGGAGCTGTTTTTT,CASSPNYRGDTGELFF
TRBJ2-3,TRBD1,few,TRBV7-9,TGTGCCAGCAGCTCCACTCGGACAGGGTCGTCCACAGATACGCAGTATTTT,CASSSTRTGSSTDTQYF
TRBJ2-3,TRBD2,NA,TRBV4-2,TGTGCCAGCAGCCTTTCCGGGACTAGCGGGACCCCTAGCACAGATACGCAGTATTTT,CASSLSGTSGTPSTDTQYF
TRBJ1-5,NA,few,TRBV6-1,TGTGCCAGCAGTCCTTATAGCAATCAGCCCCAGCATTTT,CASSPYSNQPQHF
TRBJ1-1,NA,few,TRBV20-1,TGCAGTGCTAGTATGAAGATCAACACTGAAGCTTTCTTT,CSASMKINTEAFF
TRBJ2-3,TRBD1,few,TRBV7-2,TGTGCCAGCACCCCGGGACAGGGAACAGATACGCAGTATTTT,CASTPGQGTDTQYF
TRBJ2-3,NA,NA,TRBV6-1,TGTGCAACTTTAACAGGGAGATCCACAGATACGCAGTATTTT,CATLTGRSTDTQYF
TRBJ1-1,TRBD1,NA,TRBV9,TGTGCCAGCACCATACTCGGACAGGGGAACACTGAAGCTTTCTTT,CASTILGQGNTEAFF
TRBJ1-1,NA,few,TRBV7-9,TGTGCCAGCAGCTTAGGCATTGAGACTGAAGCTTTCTTT,CASSLGIETEAFF
TRBJ1-5,NA,NA,TRBV10-3,TGTGCCATCAGTGAGTCGATCCAGGGCACCCACCAGCCCCAGCATTTT,CAISESIQGTHQPQHF
TRBJ2-7,NA,NA,TRBV6-2/TRBV6-3,TGTGCCAGCAGTTACGTCGATCCAGCTTACTACGAGCAGTACTTC,CASSYVDPAYYEQYF
TRBJ2-2,NA,hyperexpanded,TRBV7-9,TGTGCCAGCAGCTTTGTAGATAGGGCCGGGGAGCTGTTTTTT,CASSFVDRAGELFF
TRBJ2-1,TRBD1,NA,TRBV2,TGTGCCAGCACAAGACGCACAGGGGATGAGCAGTTCTTC,CASTRRTGDEQFF
TRBJ1-1,NA,few,TRBV6-1,TGTGCCAGCAGACCCGACGGGGGTGGAATGAACACTGAAGCTTTCTTT,CASRPDGGGMNTEAFF
TRBJ1-1,TRBD1,NA,TRBV19,TGTGCCAGTAGTACCCCGGGACAGGGGGCGCGGGGAACTGAAGCTTTCTTT,CASSTPGQGARGTEAFF
TRBJ2-7,TRBD2,few,TRBV24-1,TGTGCCACCAGTTCGGCTGCGGGAGGGAGAACCTACGAGCAGTACTTC,CATSSAAGGRTYEQYF
TRBJ2-1,TRBD2,NA,TRBV20-1,TGCAGTGCTAGATGGGCTCGGCTAGCGGGAGAGAATGAGCAGTTCTTC,CSARWARLAGENEQFF
TRBJ2-3,NA,NA,TRBV24-1,TGTGCCACCAGTGTATCGTGGGGGGCAGATACGCAGTATTTT,CATSVSWGADTQYF
TRBJ2-7,TRBD1,NA,TRBV15,TGTGCCACCAGCAGAGATTCCGGGACAGACTCCTACGAGCAGTACTTC,CATSRDSGTDSYEQYF
TRBJ2-3,NA,NA,TRBV7-9,TGTGCCAGCAGCTTACAGCAAGCCACAGATACGCAGTATTTT,CASSLQQATDTQYF
TRBJ1-5,NA,NA,TRBV4-1,TGCGCCAGCAGCCAAGGGCGGGAATCCCAGCCCCAGCATTTT,CASSQGRESQPQHF
TRBJ2-3,TRBD1,once,TRBV20-1,TGCAGTGCCACACGGACAGGGACTAGCACAGATACGCAGTATTTT,CSATRTGTSTDTQYF
TRBJ1-3,TRBD1,NA,TRBV28,TGTGCCAGCACCAACCGGGACAGGGTCTATGGAAACACCATATATTTT,CASTNRDRVYGNTIYF
TRBJ2-1,NA,NA,TRBV15,TGTGCCACCAGCTTGGAGCTTCGGCTTAATGAGCAGTTCTTC,CATSLELRLNEQFF
TRBJ2-3,TRBD2,few,TRBV2,TGTGCCAGCAGGGCTAGCGGGATCACAGATACGCAGTATTTT,CASRASGITDTQYF
TRBJ2-7,NA,NA,TRBV7-6,TGTGCCAGCAGCTTACAGAAACTTAGCGAGCAGTACTTC,CASSLQKLSEQYF
TRBJ1-6,NA,NA,TRBV9,TGTGCCAGCAGCGCAAACTTACAATCACCCCTCCACTTT,CASSANLQSPLHF
TRBJ1-1,NA,NA,TRBV6-1,TGTGCCAGCAGTGACAGTTTCGGCACTGAAGCTTTCTTT,CASSDSFGTEAFF
TRBJ1-6,NA,NA,TRBV7-2,TGTGCCAGCAGCCTTCAAACCGGCGGGGACCCCCGTGAAGATTCACCCCTCCACTTT,CASSLQTGGDPREDSPLHF
TRBJ2-3,NA,once,TRBV19,TGTGCCAGTAGGGCAGGGGTCACAGATACGCAGTATTTT,CASRAGVTDTQYF
TRBJ2-7,NA,NA,TRBV2,TGTGCCACCCCCTCACCAGGGGCAACGGTCGAGCAGTACTTC,CATPSPGATVEQYF
TRBJ2-2,NA,NA,TRBV28,TGTGCCAGCAGTTTACCGCCAGGGACCGGCACCGGGGAGCTGTTTTTT,CASSLPPGTGTGELFF
TRBJ1-2,TRBD1,few,TRBV6-1,TGTGCCAGCAGTGATTCCGGGACAGGGTCCTATGGCTACACCTTC,CASSDSGTGSYGYTF
TRBJ2-1,TRBD2,NA,TRBV6-1,TGTGCCAGCAGTGAGATGATAGCGGGAGCTCTCAATGAGCAGTTCTTC,CASSEMIAGALNEQFF
TRBJ1-6,NA,NA,TRBV4-2,TGTGCCAGCAGCACCCATTACCGGACGCGGGACCATAATTCACCCCTCCACTTT,CASSTHYRTRDHNSPLHF
TRBJ1-1,NA,NA,TRBV28,TGTGCCAGCACCGCGACAGTGAACACTGAAGCTTTCTTT,CASTATVNTEAFF
TRBJ1-1,NA,few,TRBV27,TGTGCCAGCAGTCGGCGGGTCACGGGTACTGAAGCTTTCTTT,CASSRRVTGTEAFF
TRBJ1-5,NA,NA,TRBV10-3,TGTGCCATCAGTAGCGGGACGCTTCAGCCCCAGCATTTT,CAISSGTLQPQHF
TRBJ2-5,NA,NA,TRBV12-3/TRBV12-4,TGTGCCAGCAGTTCCAGCCCAGGGTCCGGGGAGACCCAGTACTTC,CASSSSPGSGETQYF
TRBJ2-3,TRBD2,NA,TRBV20-1,TGCAGTCCCAATCTAGCGGGAGGAACATATCCGCAGTATTTT,CSPNLAGGTYPQYF